This TCR beta chain was sequenced for a study of control samples from healthy donors and cancer patients. The protocol was immunoSEQ multiplex PCR, while the TCRdb copy is restricted to in-frame clones and leaves out a portion. The sample includes roughly 10,000 clones, around 90% of them seen just once. The CDR3 covers 12 residues. From germline, CDR1 is SNHLY and CDR2 FYNNEI. The germline V and J ends were trimmed by 4 bases and 13 bases, with 16 bases remaining between them. The genes are TRBV2 and TRBJ1-1; no reliable D call. The sequence was collected from a man in his sixties with colorectal cancer. The specimen was PBMCs. The CDR3, as DNA: TGTGCCAGCAGTGGTGTTAGTGTAGTGGGTTTCTTT. It encodes CASSGVSVVGFF. The full variable domain, in which reference TRBV2 and TRBJ1-1 provide the parts outside the CDR3, is EPEVTQTPSHQVTQMGQEVILRCVPISNHLYFYWYRQILGQKVEFLVSFYNNEISEKSEIFDDQFSVERPDGSNFTLKIRSTKLEDSAMYFCASSGVSVVGFFGQGTRLTVV.